These 29 T cell receptor beta chains came from one sample sequenced in a study of blood T cell repertoires in COVID-19. TCRdb keeps only in-frame clones here, not all; method: immunoSEQ multiplex PCR. Among 300,000 to 400,000 clones listed, around 89% were seen once. Sequencing was done on a sample of PBMCs or T cells enriched from blood (not recorded which). These receptors were taken from a woman aged 25 to 39 with acute COVID-19.

A few counts support this clone. This chain connects TRBV2 to TRBJ1-1; D is uncertain. This CDR3 comprises 18 residues. With 0 bases removed from V and 1 base from J, the gap between germline ends came to 18 bases. From germline, CDR1 is SNHLY and CDR2 FYNNEI. CDR3 nucleotide sequence: TGTGCCAGCAGTGAAGCGCTCAAAACTTCCATCGCGAACACTGAAGCTTTCTTT. Amino acid sequence: CASSEALKTSIANTEAFF.

The gene calls are TRBV5-1 and TRBJ2-7; 8 nucleotides agree with TRBD2. The CDR3 extends over 13 amino acids. V was pared by 5 bases and J by 5 bases, with 6 bases of the junction left unmatched. The germline gives CDR1 SGHRS, CDR2 YFSETQ. Written as DNA, the CDR3 is TGCGCCAGCAGACAGGCGGGGGGCAACGAGCAGTACTTC. Translation gives CASRQAGGNEQYF.

The rearrangement joins TRBV19 to TRBJ1-1, with TRBD1 identical over 9 bases. The V gene end was trimmed by 6 bases and the J gene end by 10 bases; junction bases not matched to a gene: 6. CDR3 length: 12 amino acids. CDR1 and CDR2 (germline): LNHDA, SQIVND (reference sequence). The CDR3 sequence: CASRGPGQGAFF. CDR3 bases: TGTGCCAGTAGAGGCCCGGGACAGGGAGCTTTCTTT.

This clone appeared a single time. The rearrangement uses TRBV4-1 and TRBJ2-1, with D perhaps TRBD1 (5 bases). V shed 3 bases and J shed 15 bases, with 18 bases lying between them. This CDR3 contains 13 residues. Germline CDR1 and CDR2: MGHRA and YSYEKL. In DNA form, the CDR3 reads TGCGCCAGCAGCCAGGAAGTCACAGGCGTAGGGTTCTTC. Its translation is CASSQEVTGVGFF.

CDR3 protein: CASSESSLAGNTGELFF. CDR3 coding DNA: TGCGCCAGCAGTGAGAGTAGCCTAGCGGGGAACACCGGGGAGCTGTTTTTT. V usage is TRBV10-2 and J usage is TRBJ2-2; 8 bases line up with TRBD2. This CDR3 has 17 amino acids. V gave up 2 bases and J gave up 1 base; unmatched junction bases: 6. CDR1 is WSHSY, CDR2 SAAADI, per germline.

The chain has TRBV5-6 and TRBJ2-7; 11 bases match TRBD2. The germline CDR1 and CDR2 sequences are SGHDT and YYEEEE. Losses at the gene ends were 1 base for V and 4 bases for J; bases not matched to a gene: 16. The CDR3 is 19 residues long. The CDR3 DNA reads TGTGCCAGCAGCTTGCGGGGACTAGCGGTGGAATATTCGGCTTACGAGCAGTACTTC. It is translated as CASSLRGLAVEYSAYEQYF.

This chain links TRBV27 with TRBJ1-1, with D perhaps TRBD1 (6 bases). CDR3 length: 14 residues. Trimming cost V 5 bases and J 4 bases, with 14 bases left between them. Germline V CDR1 and CDR2: MNHEY, SMNVEV (reference sequence). CDR3 loop: CASSLQGGGTEAFF. As DNA, the CDR3 is TGTGCCAGCAGTCTACAGGGTGGGGGCACTGAAGCTTTCTTT.

This chain uses TRBV29-1 with TRBJ1-1, with 9 bases matching TRBD1. With V trimmed by 1 base and J by 2 bases, 8 bases remained unmatched. CDR3 size: 16 residues. Germline CDR1 is SQVTM and CDR2 is ANQGSEA. The CDR3 sequence: CSVEAYRGRSNTEAFF. DNA for the CDR3: TGCAGCGTTGAAGCTTACAGGGGGCGCTCAAACACTGAAGCTTTCTTT.

V usage is TRBV6-5 and J usage is TRBJ2-1; 8 bases map to TRBD1. Germline trimming cut 2 bases from V and 15 bases from J; bases unmatched to any gene: 15. Germline assignment: CDR1 MNHEY and CDR2 SVGAGI. The CDR3 contains 15 residues. CDR3 protein: CASSYAGTGGFVPFF. CDR3 bases: TGTGCCAGCAGTTACGCCGGGACAGGAGGTTTTGTGCCGTTCTTC.

The V and J genes are TRBV7-3 and TRBJ1-1; 7 bases align to TRBD1. V shed 0 bases and J 0 bases; nucleotides not matched to a gene: 4. CDR1 SGHTA and CDR2 FQGTGA come from the germline V gene. The CDR3 totals 16 residues. The CDR3 loop is CASSLTPGGMNTEAFF. As DNA, the CDR3 is TGTGCCAGCAGCTTAACCCCAGGGGGGATGAACACTGAAGCTTTCTTT.

The V gene is TRBV12-3 or TRBV12-4, the J gene TRBJ1-2; 8 bases map to TRBD1. The V and J ends lost 1 base and 8 bases, in that order; junction bases with no gene match: 3. This CDR3 spans 13 amino acids. For the CDR3, the DNA is TGTGCCAGCAGTTTAGGGACAGGGTACGGCTACACCTTC. Amino acid sequence: CASSLGTGYGYTF.

This clone showed up just a few times. The chain uses TRBV6-2 or TRBV6-3 and TRBJ1-5; 7 bases match TRBD1. CDR1 and CDR2 (germline): MNHEY, SVGEGT. Losses at the gene ends were 2 bases for V and 1 base for J; bases not matched to a gene: 8. The CDR3 runs 17 residues. CDR3 loop: CASSYGTGVSSNQPQHF. The CDR3 nucleotides read TGTGCCAGCAGTTACGGCACAGGGGTATCGAGCAATCAGCCCCAGCATTTT.

The chain recombines TRBV18 with TRBJ1-1; no firm D call. The germline V gene encodes CDR1 KGHSH and CDR2 LQKENI. Trimming shortened V by 6 bases and J by 4 bases, and 12 bases separated the two germline ends. The CDR3 totals 13 residues. CDR3 sequence (DNA): TGTGCCAGCTCCTTTGAGGATGGCACTGAAGCTTTCTTT. Its translation: CASSFEDGTEAFF.

V usage is TRBV2 and J usage is TRBJ1-5, with TRBD1 matching 7 bases. The CDR3 loop spans 13 amino acids. CDR1 is SNHLY and CDR2 is FYNNEI in the germline V gene. With 5 bases clipped from V and 5 bases from J, the junction kept 3 bases outside the gene matches. Here the CDR3 reads CASSRDSDQPQHF. CDR3 in DNA: TGTGCCAGCAGTAGGGACAGCGATCAGCCCCAGCATTTT.

CDR3 nucleotide sequence: TGTGCCAGCAGCGCACCGGGACTAGTGTTCGGGTCAGATACGCAGTATTTT. Translating gives CASSAPGLVFGSDTQYF. J is TRBJ2-3 and V is TRBV3-1 (or the pseudogene TRBV3-2), with 8 bases that match TRBD2. With 5 bases clipped from V and 4 bases from J, the junction kept 14 bases outside the gene matches. This CDR3 has 17 amino acids. CDR1 LGHDT and CDR2 YNNKEL come from the germline V gene (reference sequence).

The genes are TRBV7-3 and TRBJ2-1, with D perhaps matching TRBD2 (6 bases). The V end was cut by 5 bases, the J end by 0 bases, with 11 bases between. The length of the CDR3 is 15 residues. The germline V gene encodes CDR1 SGHTA and CDR2 FQGTGA. CDR3 sequence: CASSTAGSSYNEQFF. The CDR3 bases are TGTGCCAGCAGCACGGCGGGGAGCTCCTACAATGAGCAGTTCTTC. Based on the CDR3 plus reference TRBV7-3 and TRBJ2-1, the full variable domain is GAGVSQTPSNKVTEKGKYVELRCDPISGHTALYWYRQSLGQGPEFLIYFQGTGAADDSGLPNDRFFAVRPEGSVSTLKIQRTERGDSAVYLCASSTAGSSYNEQFFGPGTRLTVL.

In DNA, the CDR3 is TGTGCCAGCAGCTTAGTCTATCTTCAGGGATGGGATTCCCACGAGCAGTACTTC. Translated, it gives CASSLVYLQGWDSHEQYF. The chain recombines TRBV13 with TRBJ2-7, with D possibly being TRBD1 (5 bases). Trimming removed 1 base from V and 5 bases from J, with 24 bases in between. The CDR3 has 18 residues. Germline CDR1 PRHDT, CDR2 FYEKMQ (reference sequence).

On this clone itself: The sample holds other DNA sequences that translate to the same CDR3. This chain joins TRBV7-9 and TRBJ1-5, with 10 positions matching TRBD1. CDR3 length: 15 amino acids. J lost 4 bases, V lost 5 bases, and 5 bases had no gene match. Germline assignment: CDR1 SEHNR and CDR2 FQNEAQ (reference sequence). CDR3 residues: CASSPPGQGNQPQHF. CDR3 DNA: TGTGCCAGCAGCCCTCCGGGACAGGGGAATCAGCCCCAGCATTTT.

This clone turned up a few times. J is TRBJ2-1 and V is TRBV19; 9 nucleotides match TRBD1. V shed 4 bases and J 2 bases; nucleotides not matched to a gene: 3. Germline V CDR1 and CDR2: LNHDA, SQIVND (reference sequence). The CDR3 has 15 residues. DNA of the CDR3: TGTGCCAGTAGTAGTACAGGGGGCCCCTACAATGAGCAGTTCTTC. Translation gives CASSSTGGPYNEQFF.

The chain links TRBV30 to TRBJ2-1; D might be TRBD2 (5 bases). Germline lookup yields CDR1 GTSNPN and CDR2 SVGIG (reference sequence). Trimming took 3 bases from V and 7 from J, leaving 16 bases between them. The CDR3 contains 14 residues. CDR3 sequence: CAWSRKPGINEQFF. DNA of the CDR3: TGTGCCTGGAGCCGGAAACCCGGGATTAATGAGCAGTTCTTC.

This chain's CDR3 is CASRGLAGWGTQYF. CDR3 nucleotide sequence: TGTGCCAGCAGGGGACTAGCGGGGTGGGGTACGCAGTATTTT. This sequence joins TRBV6-4 and TRBJ2-3; 13 nucleotides agree with TRBD2. The germline V gene has CDR1 MRHNA and CDR2 SNTAGT. The CDR3 is made up of 14 amino acids. Trimming cost V 6 bases and J 8 bases; bases outside gene matches: 5.

The gene calls are TRBV30 and TRBJ1-6; a weak D match, TRBD1 (6 bases). V was clipped by 2 bases and J by 9 bases, with 14 bases between them. The CDR3 totals 14 residues. Germline V lookup: CDR1 GTSNPN, CDR2 SVGIG (reference sequence). The CDR3 loop is CAWSSGTPASPLHF. CDR3 DNA: TGTGCCTGGAGTTCCGGGACACCGGCTTCACCCCTCCACTTT.

V is TRBV3-1 (or the pseudogene TRBV3-2) and J is TRBJ2-2, with TRBD1 matching 9 bases. The CDR3 length is 15 residues. V trimming: 4 bases; J trimming: 3 bases; junction bases outside the gene matches: 3. CDR1 and CDR2 (germline): LGHDT, YNNKEL (reference sequence). The DNA of the CDR3 is TGTGCCAGCAGCCGGGGGACAGGGTACACCGGGGAGCTGTTTTTT. Translation: CASSRGTGYTGELFF.

The chain combines TRBV5-1 with TRBJ2-1; 7 nucleotides agree with TRBD1. This CDR3 is 13 amino acids long. With V trimmed by 4 bases and J by 5 bases, 3 bases remained unmatched. Germline values: CDR1 SGHRS, CDR2 YFSETQ. The DNA of the CDR3 is TGCGCCAGCAGCAAGGGGACAGACAATGAGCAGTTCTTC. Encoded protein: CASSKGTDNEQFF. Full variable domain (remainder filled in from reference TRBV5-1 and TRBJ2-1): KAGVTQTPRYLIKTRGQQVTLSCSPISGHRSVSWYQQTPGQGLQFLFEYFSETQRNKGNFPGRFSGRQFSNSRSEMNVSTLELGDSALYLCASSKGTDNEQFFGPGTRLTVL.

The chain couples TRBV9 to TRBJ2-7; 8 nucleotides line up with TRBD2. In germline, CDR1 is SGDLS, CDR2 YYNGEE. The CDR3 consists of 15 residues. V dropped 4 bases and J dropped 4; count of bases not matched to a gene: 10. Here the CDR3 reads CASSPRSGGGYEQYF. CDR3 bases: TGTGCCAGCAGCCCACGAAGCGGGGGAGGATACGAGCAGTACTTC.

Only one count was recorded for this clone. The gene calls are TRBV27 and TRBJ1-2, with D uncertain. CDR1 is MNHEY, CDR2 SMNVEV, per germline (reference sequence). The V gene lost 5 bases and the J gene lost 1 base, with 14 bases spanning the gap. The CDR3 runs 15 residues. CDR3 nucleotide sequence: TGTGCCAGCAGTATCACTCGGGAATTTAACTATGGCTACACCTTC. Its protein is CASSITREFNYGYTF.

The rearrangement links TRBV18 to TRBJ2-3; 9 bases fit TRBD2. The trim removed 2 bases at V and 3 bases at J, leaving 6 bases unmatched. Germline V gene data show CDR1 as KGHSH and CDR2 as LQKENI. The CDR3 is made up of 16 amino acids. The CDR3 sequence: CASSPLAGVVTDTQYF. The CDR3 region has the DNA TGTGCCAGCTCACCATTAGCGGGGGTTGTGACAGATACGCAGTATTTT.

The J gene is TRBJ2-3, the V gene TRBV18; D possibly corresponds to TRBD2 (6 bases). The germline V and J ends were trimmed by 0 bases and 3 bases, with 13 bases remaining between them. Germline V lookup: CDR1 KGHSH, CDR2 LQKENI. This CDR3 comprises 16 residues. CDR3 DNA: TGTGCCAGCTCACCACCGCGTACTGGGGGGACAGATACGCAGTATTTT. Translation: CASSPPRTGGTDTQYF.

The chain uses TRBV2 and TRBJ1-1, with 7 bases fitting TRBD1. Germline loops: CDR1 SNHLY, CDR2 FYNNEI. V was clipped by 6 bases and J by 0 bases; unmatched bases: 4. This CDR3 is built from 14 residues. The CDR3 loop reads CASRGDSLNTEAFF. The CDR3 bases are TGTGCCAGCAGGGGGGACAGCCTGAACACTGAAGCTTTCTTT. The variable domain in full, completed from reference TRBV2 and TRBJ1-1, reads EPEVTQTPSHQVTQMGQEVILRCVPISNHLYFYWYRQILGQKVEFLVSFYNNEISEKSEIFDDQFSVERPDGSNFTLKIRSTKLEDSAMYFCASRGDSLNTEAFFGQGTRLTVV.